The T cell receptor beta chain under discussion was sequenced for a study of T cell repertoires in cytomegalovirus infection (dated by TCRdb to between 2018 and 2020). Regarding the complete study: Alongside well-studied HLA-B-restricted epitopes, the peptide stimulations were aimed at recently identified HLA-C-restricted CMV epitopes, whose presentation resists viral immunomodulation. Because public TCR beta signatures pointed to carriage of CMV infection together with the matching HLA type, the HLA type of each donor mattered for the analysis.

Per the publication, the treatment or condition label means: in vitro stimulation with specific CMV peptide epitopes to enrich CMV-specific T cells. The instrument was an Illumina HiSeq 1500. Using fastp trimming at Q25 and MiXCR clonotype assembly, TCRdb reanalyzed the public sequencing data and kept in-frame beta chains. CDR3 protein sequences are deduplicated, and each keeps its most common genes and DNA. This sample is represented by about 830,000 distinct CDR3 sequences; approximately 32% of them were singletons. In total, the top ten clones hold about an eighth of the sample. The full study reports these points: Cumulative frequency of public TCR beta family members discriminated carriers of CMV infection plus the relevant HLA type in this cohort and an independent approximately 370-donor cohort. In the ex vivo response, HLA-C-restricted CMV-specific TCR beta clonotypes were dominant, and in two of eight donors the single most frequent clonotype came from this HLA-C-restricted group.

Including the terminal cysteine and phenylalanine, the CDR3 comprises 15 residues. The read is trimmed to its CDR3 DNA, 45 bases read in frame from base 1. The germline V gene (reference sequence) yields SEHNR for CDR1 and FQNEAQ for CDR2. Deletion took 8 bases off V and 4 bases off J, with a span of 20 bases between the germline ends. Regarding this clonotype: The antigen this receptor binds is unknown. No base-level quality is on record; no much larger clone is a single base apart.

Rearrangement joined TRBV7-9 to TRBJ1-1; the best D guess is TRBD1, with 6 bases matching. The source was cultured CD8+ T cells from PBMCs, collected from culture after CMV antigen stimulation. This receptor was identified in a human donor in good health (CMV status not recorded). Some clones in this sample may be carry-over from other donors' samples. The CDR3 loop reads CASCPQQGGATEAFF. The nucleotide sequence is TGTGCCAGCTGTCCCCAACAGGGAGGAGCCACTGAAGCTTTCTTT.